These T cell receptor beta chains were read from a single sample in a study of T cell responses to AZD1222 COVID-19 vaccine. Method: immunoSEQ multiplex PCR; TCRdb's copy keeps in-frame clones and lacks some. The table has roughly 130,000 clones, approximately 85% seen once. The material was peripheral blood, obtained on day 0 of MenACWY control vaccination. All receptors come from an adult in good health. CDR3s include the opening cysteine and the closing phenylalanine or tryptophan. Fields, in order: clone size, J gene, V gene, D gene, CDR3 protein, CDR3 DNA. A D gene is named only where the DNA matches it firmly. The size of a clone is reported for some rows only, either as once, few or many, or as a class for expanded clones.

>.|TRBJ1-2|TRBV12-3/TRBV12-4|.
CASSFRDTNGYTF
TGTGCCAGCAGTTTCCGGGACACTAATGGCTACACCTTC
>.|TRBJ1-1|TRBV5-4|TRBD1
CASSPRQGTNTEAFF
TGTGCCAGCAGCCCCCGACAGGGAACGAACACTGAAGCTTTCTTT
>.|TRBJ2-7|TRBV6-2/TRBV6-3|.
CASSYPGGGDYEQYF
TGTGCCAGCAGTTACCCGGGTGGCGGGGACTACGAGCAGTACTTC
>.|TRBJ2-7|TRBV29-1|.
CSVRQSWSHEQYF
TGCAGCGTTAGGCAGTCTTGGTCCCACGAGCAGTACTTC
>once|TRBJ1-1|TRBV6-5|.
CASKPGPTRTEAFF
TGTGCCAGCAAACCCGGGCCGACGAGGACTGAAGCTTTCTTT
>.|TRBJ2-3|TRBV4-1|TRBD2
CASSQVEAGADTQYF
TGCGCCAGCAGCCAAGTCGAAGCGGGAGCAGATACGCAGTATTTT
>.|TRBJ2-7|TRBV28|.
CASSLIRRGAGEQYF
TGTGCCAGCAGTTTAATAAGGCGTGGGGCGGGCGAGCAGTACTTC
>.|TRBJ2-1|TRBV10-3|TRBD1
CAISKGQDYNEQFF
TGTGCCATCAGTAAGGGACAGGACTACAATGAGCAGTTCTTC
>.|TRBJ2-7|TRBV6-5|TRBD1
CASRRQGENEQYF
TGTGCCAGCAGACGACAGGGGGAGAACGAGCAGTACTTC
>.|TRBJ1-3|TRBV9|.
CASSSGRGSGNTIYF
TGTGCCAGCAGCTCGGGTCGGGGCTCTGGAAACACCATATATTTT
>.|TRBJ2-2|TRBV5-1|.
CASSLVPGELFF
TGCGCCAGCAGCTTGGTTCCCGGGGAGCTGTTTTTT
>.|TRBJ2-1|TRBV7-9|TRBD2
CASSYRTSGIYNEQFF
TGTGCCAGCAGCTATCGGACTAGCGGGATCTACAATGAGCAGTTCTTC
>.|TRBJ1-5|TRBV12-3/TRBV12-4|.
CASSLVPPLQHF
TGTGCCAGCAGTTTAGTCCCGCCGCTCCAGCATTTT
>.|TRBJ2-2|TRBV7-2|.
CASSSGHTTGELFF
TGTGCCAGCAGCTCCGGCCACACCACCGGGGAGCTGTTTTTT
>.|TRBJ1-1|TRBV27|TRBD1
CASSFTGAQVMNTEAFF
TGTGCCAGCAGTTTCACAGGGGCGCAGGTCATGAACACTGAAGCTTTCTTT
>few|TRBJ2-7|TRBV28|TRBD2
CASSLLIFRVGGYEQYF
TGTGCCAGCAGTTTGTTGATCTTCCGGGTGGGGGGGTACGAGCAGTACTTC
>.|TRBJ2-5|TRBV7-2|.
CASSLRWGYQETQYF
TGTGCCAGCAGCTTAAGGTGGGGCTACCAAGAGACCCAGTACTTC
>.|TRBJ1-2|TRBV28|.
CASRRGGLRSLDYGYTF
TGTGCCAGCAGGAGGGGAGGGCTTAGGAGCCTAGACTATGGCTACACCTTC
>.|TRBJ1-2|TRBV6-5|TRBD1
CASSSPGQGSGGYTF
TGTGCCAGCAGTTCCCCGGGACAGGGCTCCGGTGGCTACACCTTC
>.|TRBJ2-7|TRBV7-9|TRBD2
CASSSSGIYEQYF
TGTGCCAGCAGCTCTAGCGGGATCTACGAGCAGTACTTC
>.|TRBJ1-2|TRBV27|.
CASSPTANYGYTF
TGTGCCAGCAGCCCGACAGCTAACTATGGCTACACCTTC
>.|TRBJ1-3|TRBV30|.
CAWSVGGNTIYF
TGTGCCTGGAGTGTAGGAGGAAACACCATATATTTT
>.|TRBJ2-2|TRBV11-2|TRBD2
CASSKRDPVTGELFF
TGTGCCAGCAGCAAGCGGGACCCCGTCACCGGGGAGCTGTTTTTT
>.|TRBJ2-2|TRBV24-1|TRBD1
CATSDPTRTGKPGELFF
TGTGCCACCAGTGACCCAACCAGGACAGGGAAGCCCGGGGAGCTGTTTTTT
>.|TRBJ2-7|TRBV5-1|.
CASSLRSSSSYEQYF
TGCGCCAGCAGCTTGAGGAGCTCGAGCTCCTACGAGCAGTACTTC
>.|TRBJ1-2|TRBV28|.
CASNLYRANYGYTF
TGTGCCAGCAACCTATACAGGGCCAACTATGGCTACACCTTC
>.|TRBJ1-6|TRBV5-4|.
CASSLGGGGNSPLHF
TGTGCCAGCAGCTTGGGTGGCGGGGGGAATTCACCCCTCCACTTT
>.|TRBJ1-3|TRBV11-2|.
CASSLGGSGNTIYF
TGTGCCAGCAGCTTAGGGGGTTCTGGAAACACCATATATTTT
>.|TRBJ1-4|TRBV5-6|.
CASSPAPDGANEKLFF
TGTGCCAGCAGTCCGGCGCCGGACGGAGCTAATGAAAAACTGTTTTTT
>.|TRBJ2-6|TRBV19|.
CASSINTARGANVLTF
TGTGCCAGTAGTATTAATACGGCGCGTGGGGCCAACGTCCTGACTTTC
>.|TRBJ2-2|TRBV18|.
CASSPSVPGPGELFF
TGTGCCAGCTCACCAAGTGTACCAGGGCCCGGGGAGCTGTTTTTT
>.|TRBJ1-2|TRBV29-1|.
CSALRDTSDGYTF
TGCAGCGCTCTACGGGACACCTCTGATGGCTACACCTTC
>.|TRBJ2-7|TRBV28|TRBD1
CASSFTPLISTGSSSYEQYF
TGTGCCAGCAGTTTTACACCCCTTATTTCGACAGGGTCCAGCTCCTACGAGCAGTACTTC
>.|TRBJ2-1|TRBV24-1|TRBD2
CATSDAASGYNEQFF
TGTGCCACCAGTGATGCGGCTAGCGGATACAATGAGCAGTTCTTC
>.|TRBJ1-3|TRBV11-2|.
CASSLTGGEGNTIYF
TGTGCCAGCAGCTTGACAGGCGGAGAGGGAAACACCATATATTTT
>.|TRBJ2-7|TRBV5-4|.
CASSSRMVTPYEQYF
TGTGCCAGCAGCTCCAGGATGGTTACCCCCTACGAGCAGTACTTC
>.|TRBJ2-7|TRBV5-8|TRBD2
CASSLVGGGGYEQYF
TGTGCCAGCAGCTTGGTGGGGGGGGGAGGATACGAGCAGTACTTC
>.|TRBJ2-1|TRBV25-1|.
CASSERQNYNEQFF
TGTGCCAGCAGTGAACGCCAGAACTACAATGAGCAGTTCTTC
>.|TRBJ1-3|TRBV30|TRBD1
CAWSPGWGQGPFSGNTIYF
TGTGCCTGGAGTCCCGGTTGGGGACAGGGCCCATTCTCTGGAAACACCATATATTTT
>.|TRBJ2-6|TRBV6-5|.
CASLSPTGANVLTF
TGTGCCAGCCTCAGCCCGACTGGGGCCAACGTCCTGACTTTC
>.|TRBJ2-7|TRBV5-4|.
CASSRGPSSYEQYF
TGTGCCAGCAGCCGTGGTCCAAGCTCCTACGAGCAGTACTTC
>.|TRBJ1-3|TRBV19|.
CASRQNTIYF
TGTGCCAGTAGACAAAACACCATATATTTT
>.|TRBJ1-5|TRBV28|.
CAEGVGQPQHF
TGTGCAGAGGGGGTAGGGCAGCCCCAGCATTTT
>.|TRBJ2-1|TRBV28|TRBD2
CASSLLAGGHNEQFF
TGTGCCAGCAGTTTACTAGCGGGAGGGCACAATGAGCAGTTCTTC
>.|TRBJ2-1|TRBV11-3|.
CASSINGEQFF
TGTGCCAGCAGCATAAACGGTGAGCAGTTCTTC
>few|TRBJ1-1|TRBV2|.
CASIYERNTEAFF
TGTGCCAGCATTTACGAACGGAACACTGAAGCTTTCTTT
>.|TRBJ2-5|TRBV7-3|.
CASSLTGTVAETQYF
TGTGCCAGCAGCTTAACCGGGACCGTAGCCGAGACCCAGTACTTC
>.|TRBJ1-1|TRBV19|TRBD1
CASSPTDRGSTEAFF
TGTGCCAGTAGTCCAACCGACAGGGGATCCACTGAAGCTTTCTTT
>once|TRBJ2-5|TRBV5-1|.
CASSLVSGTLETQYF
TGCGCCAGCAGCTTGGTATCAGGGACACTTGAGACCCAGTACTTC
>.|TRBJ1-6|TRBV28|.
CASSLSGAVSPLHF
TGTGCCAGCAGTTTATCGGGGGCTGTTTCACCCCTCCACTTT
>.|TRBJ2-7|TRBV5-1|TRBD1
CASSFGQGLREQYF
TGCGCCAGCAGCTTCGGACAGGGGCTTCGGGAGCAGTACTTC
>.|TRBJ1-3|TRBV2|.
CASSEDEGNSGNTIYF
TGTGCCAGCAGTGAAGACGAGGGAAACTCTGGAAACACCATATATTTT
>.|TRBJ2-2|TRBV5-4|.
CASSPPTGELFF
TGTGCCAGCAGCCCCCCCACCGGGGAGCTGTTTTTT
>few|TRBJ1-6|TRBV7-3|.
CASSTGSQNSPLHF
TGTGCCAGCAGCACAGGGTCCCAAAATTCACCCCTCCACTTT
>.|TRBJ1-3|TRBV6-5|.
CASSYRETGNTIYF
TGTGCCAGCAGTTACAGGGAAACTGGAAACACCATATATTTT